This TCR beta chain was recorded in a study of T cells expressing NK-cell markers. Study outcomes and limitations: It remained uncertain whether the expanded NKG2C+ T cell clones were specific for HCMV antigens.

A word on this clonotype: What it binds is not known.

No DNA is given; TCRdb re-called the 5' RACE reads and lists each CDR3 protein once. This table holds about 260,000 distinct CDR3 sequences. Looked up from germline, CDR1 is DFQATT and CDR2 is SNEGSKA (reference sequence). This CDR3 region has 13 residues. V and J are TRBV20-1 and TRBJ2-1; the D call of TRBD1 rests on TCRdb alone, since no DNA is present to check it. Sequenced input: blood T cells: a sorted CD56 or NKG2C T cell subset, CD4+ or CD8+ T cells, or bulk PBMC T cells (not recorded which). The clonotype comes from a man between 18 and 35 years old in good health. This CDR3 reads CSARLTGTNEQFF.